This T cell receptor beta chain was found in a study of blood T cells in healthy people across ages. Study-level background: Capturing about one barcoded beta molecule per two T cells was achieved by template switching. Whole-study findings and limits: PBMCs were not sorted, which prevented a conclusive comparison of naive versus antigen-experienced cells.

Germline V gives CDR1 SGHRS, CDR2 YFSETQ. Between the trimmed V and J ends, which lost 4 bases and 3 bases, there was a span of 13 bases. The CDR3 loop spans 14 amino acids. It was with a sample-barcoded 5' primer and a J-beta primer mix that a second PCR of roughly 6 to 12 cycles was run. From the 5' RACE reads, TCRdb called clonotypes with MiXCR, one entry per CDR3 protein. The sample lists about 1.4 million distinct CDR3 sequences; around 59% were seen once. Concerning this clonotype itself: Its target is not known.

Sequences were obtained from blood. The chain couples TRBV5-1 to TRBJ1-2, with D hard to call. The origin of this receptor is a young man in good health. CDR3 DNA: TGCGCCAGCAGCGGAAATGTCGCCGACTATGGCTACACCTTC. The encoded protein is CASSGNVADYGYTF.